This T cell receptor (beta chain) is from a study of blood T cells in healthy people across ages. Whole-study results and caveats: Older age coincided with a roughly linear decline in TCR beta diversity per million T cells.

Primed by a sample-barcoded 5' primer and a J-beta primer mix, a second PCR proceeded for about 6 to 11 cycles. TCRdb analysed the 5' RACE reads with MiXCR anew, one entry per CDR3 protein. Among roughly 680,000 distinct CDR3 sequences, under 65% were seen once, and the ten largest hold roughly 13%. The trim removed 6 bases at V and 4 bases at J, leaving 4 bases unmatched. This CDR3 comprises 15 residues. The V gene's germline CDR1 is MDHEN and CDR2 SYDVKM. To note about this clonotype: Its target is not known.

The sequence came from a woman of 80 years or more in good health. The rearrangement links TRBV28 to TRBJ2-7; 15 bases map to TRBD2. The specimen was blood. The CDR3 reads CASSAGTSGGYEQYF. DNA for the CDR3: TGTGCCAGCAGCGCCGGGACTAGCGGGGGGTACGAGCAGTACTTC.